This section outlines one TCR beta chain sequence together with its context. Its specificity is unknown. Coverage ceases 3 residues before the CDR3 finishes, and the germline J gene fills in the end. The sample is drawn from a study of T cells in women clearing cervical HPV infection. Notes on the study in general: Each sample's T-cell count was unknown, possibly confounding richness. CIN3+ cases had significantly higher TCR richness than controls; evenness did not differ.

Produced via immunoSEQ multiplex PCR; TCRdb's table is partial and in-frame only. In total, the table holds some 25,000 clones. The CDR3 is 14 amino acids. Germline V gene data show CDR1 as LNHDA and CDR2 as SQIVND (reference sequence). The V gene end was trimmed by 3 bases and the J gene end by 4 bases; junction bases not matched to a gene: 3. V gene TRBV19 combines with J gene TRBJ2-1; 7 bases agree with TRBD2. The sequence derives from a woman aged 18 to 69 with a cervical HPV16 infection that either progressed to CIN3+ or cleared (not recorded which). The sequencing sample was made of blood buffy coat. The DNA read from the CDR3 is TGTGCCAGTAGTATGAGCGGGGAGTACAATGAG. Amino acid sequence: CASSMSGEYNE. The entire CDR3 is CASSMSGEYNEQFF.